This T cell receptor (beta chain) was sequenced during a study of vaccination and CD4 T cells after COVID-19. With the Oncomine TCR Beta short-read assay, DNA from cultured CD4+ T cells was sequenced. From cultured CD4+ T cells, genomic DNA was extracted. TCRdb ran MiXCR on the PCR reads and lists one entry per CDR3 protein. The table shows approximately 2,800 distinct CDR3 sequences, with around 31% occurring only once. About this clonotype itself: Its antigen is unknown.

Documented treatment: roughly 10-day PBMC culture with coronavirus spike peptide pools or control peptides (ViraFEST assay). The CDR3 has 12 residues. V was shortened by 6 bases and J by 3 bases, with 7 bases between the two germline ends. Germline-derived CDR1 and CDR2 are ENHRY and SYGVKD. This clonotype was obtained from a human donor who had recovered from COVID-19. The rearrangement links TRBV10-3 to TRBJ2-3; D is uncertain. The sample consisted of CD4+ T cells from blood, cultured in vitro, taken after SARS-CoV-2 vaccination. In nucleotides, the CDR3 is TGTGCCATCAGGGGTTCGACAGATACGCAGTATTTT. Translated, it gives CAIRGSTDTQYF.